Described below is a single TCR beta chain sequence and its context. Trimming took off 6 bases at V and 4 bases at J, with 15 bases between the two ends. This CDR3 has 15 residues. Germline CDR1 is MDHEN and CDR2 is SYDVKM. These data are taken from a study of blood T cell repertoires in COVID-19. In the study overall: The United States, Italy and Spain were the sources of the acute and convalescent COVID-19 samples. Nucleic acid was either cDNA or gDNA, and it came from T cells, B-cell-depleted T cells, or PBMCs.

Original handling: For nucleated cells, counts were estimated from reference gene primer amplification. The data were produced by immunoSEQ multiplex PCR, yet TCRdb's version contains in-frame clones alone and is incomplete. The DNA gave D and trimming, while V, J and clone size come from that table. The table has about 240,000 clones, about nine tenths seen once; the top ten hold around 6.9%. The TCR comes from a man aged 55 to 70 who had recovered from COVID-19. The sample comprised peripheral blood. This sequence joins TRBV28 and TRBJ2-2; D may be TRBD2 (7 bases). The CDR3 sequence is CASSPLGGATGELFF. The DNA of the CDR3 is TGTGCCAGCAGCCCCCTAGGGGGGGCCACCGGGGAGCTGTTTTTT.